The subject of this entry is one T cell receptor beta chain. Its antigen is unknown. Clones were read by immunoSEQ multiplex PCR, and TCRdb kept only the in-frame ones, dropping some. The data show 550,000 to 750,000 clones, under 95% seen once. These data originate in a study of shared clonotypes between healthy human individuals. Study in general: A donor's plate count was three for CD4 naive and three for CD4 memory; CD8 naive had two and CD8 memory one.

The V gene's germline CDR1 is SEHNR and CDR2 FQNEAQ (reference sequence). Trimming pared 5 bases from V and 8 bases from J, leaving 21 bases between. This CDR3 contains 15 residues. Study-level results: Naive CD4 clonotypes were shared across a few donors at about 5%.

Terminally differentiated effector memory CD45RA+ cells were excluded from the naive CD8 cells, which were CD45RO-negative and positively selected for CCR7. This chain connects TRBV7-9 to TRBJ1-2; tentative D call: TRBD1 (6 bases). Sequencing was done on a sample of naive CD8+ T cells sorted from blood. The origin of this receptor is a man under 40 in good health. This chain's CDR3 is CASSPPDSLGTGYTF. The CDR3, as DNA: TGTGCCAGCAGCCCCCCGGACAGTCTGGGGACGGGCTACACCTTC.